The text below deals with one T cell receptor (beta chain). The sample comes from a study of cytomegalovirus exposure and HLA in healthy donors. Study context: An analysis done earlier identified about 120 million unique TCR beta sequences from about 179 million T cells.

Each of the donors was a healthy bone marrow donor. V dropped 2 bases and J dropped 0; count of bases not matched to a gene: 3. Germline V gene lookup returns CDR1 SGDLS and CDR2 YYNGEE. The CDR3 is 16 residues long. The PCR made use of 60 Vbeta and 13 Jbeta primers. Produced via immunoSEQ multiplex PCR; TCRdb's table is partial and in-frame only. The data show roughly 100,000 clones, with about four fifths seen just once and 1.5% to 2% held by the top ten. V and J are TRBV9 and TRBJ2-2; 8 nucleotides align to TRBD2. The receptor was derived from a man aged 50-59 years in good health and CMV-seronegative. The sequenced material came from PBMCs. The CDR3 spells CASSVSGGPNTGELFF. The CDR3 nucleotides are TGTGCCAGCAGCGTGAGCGGGGGACCGAACACCGGGGAGCTGTTTTTT.